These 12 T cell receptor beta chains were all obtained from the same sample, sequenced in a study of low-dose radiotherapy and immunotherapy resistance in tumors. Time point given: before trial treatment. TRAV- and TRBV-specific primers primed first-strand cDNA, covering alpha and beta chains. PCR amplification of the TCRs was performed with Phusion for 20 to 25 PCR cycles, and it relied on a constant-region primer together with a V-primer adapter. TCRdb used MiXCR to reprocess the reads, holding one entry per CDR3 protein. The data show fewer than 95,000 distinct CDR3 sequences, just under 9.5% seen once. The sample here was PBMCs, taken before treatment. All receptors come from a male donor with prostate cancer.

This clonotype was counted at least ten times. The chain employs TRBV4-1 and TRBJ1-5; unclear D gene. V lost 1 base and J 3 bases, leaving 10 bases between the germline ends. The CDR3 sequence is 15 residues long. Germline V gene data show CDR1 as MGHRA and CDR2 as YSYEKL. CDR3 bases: TGCGCCAGCAGCCAAGTGGGTATGGCCAATCAGCCCCAGCATTTT. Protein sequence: CASSQVGMANQPQHF.

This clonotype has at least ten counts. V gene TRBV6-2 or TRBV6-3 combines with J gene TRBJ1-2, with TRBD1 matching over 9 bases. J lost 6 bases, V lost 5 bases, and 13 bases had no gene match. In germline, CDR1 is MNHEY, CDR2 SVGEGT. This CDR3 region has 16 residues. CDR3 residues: CASSLSGPGTGHGYTF. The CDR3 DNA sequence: TGTGCCAGCAGTCTTTCCGGGCCCGGGACAGGGCATGGCTACACCTTC.

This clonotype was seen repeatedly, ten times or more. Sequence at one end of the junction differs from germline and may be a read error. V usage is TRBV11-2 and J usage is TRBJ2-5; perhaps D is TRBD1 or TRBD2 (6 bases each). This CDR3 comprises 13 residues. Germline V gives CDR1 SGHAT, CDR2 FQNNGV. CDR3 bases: TGTGCCAGCAGCTTAGATTCGGACAGAGCGGGCCACTTC. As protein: CASSLDSDRAGHF.

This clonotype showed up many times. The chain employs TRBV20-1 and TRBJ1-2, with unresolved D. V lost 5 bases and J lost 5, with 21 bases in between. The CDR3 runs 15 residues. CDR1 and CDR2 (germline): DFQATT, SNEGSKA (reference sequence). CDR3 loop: CSAQSGSSSLYGYTF. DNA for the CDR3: TGCAGTGCTCAAAGCGGGAGCTCTAGTTTATATGGCTACACCTTC.

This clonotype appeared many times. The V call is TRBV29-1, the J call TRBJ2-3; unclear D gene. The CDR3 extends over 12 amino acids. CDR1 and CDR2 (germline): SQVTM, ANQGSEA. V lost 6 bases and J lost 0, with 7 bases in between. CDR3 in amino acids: CSVKGSTDTQYF. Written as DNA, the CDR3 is TGCAGCGTGAAAGGGAGCACAGATACGCAGTATTTT.

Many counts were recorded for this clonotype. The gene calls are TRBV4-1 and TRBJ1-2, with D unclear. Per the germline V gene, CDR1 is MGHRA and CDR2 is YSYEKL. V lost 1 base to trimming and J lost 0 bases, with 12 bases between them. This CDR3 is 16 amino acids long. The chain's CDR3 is CASSQGVAETNYGYTF. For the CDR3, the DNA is TGCGCCAGCAGCCAAGGGGTGGCAGAGACTAACTATGGCTACACCTTC.

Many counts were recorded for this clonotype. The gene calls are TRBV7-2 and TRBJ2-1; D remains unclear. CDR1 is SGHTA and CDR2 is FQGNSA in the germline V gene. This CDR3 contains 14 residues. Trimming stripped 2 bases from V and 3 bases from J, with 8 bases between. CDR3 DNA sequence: TGTGCCAGCAGCTTAATGGTGGTCTACAATGAGCAGTTCTTC. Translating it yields CASSLMVVYNEQFF.

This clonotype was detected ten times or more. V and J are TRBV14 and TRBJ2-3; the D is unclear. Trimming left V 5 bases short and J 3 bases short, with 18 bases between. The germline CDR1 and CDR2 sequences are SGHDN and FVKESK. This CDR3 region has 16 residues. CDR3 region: CASSAPDDIGTDTQYF. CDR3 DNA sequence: TGTGCCAGCAGCGCACCTGACGACATTGGGACAGATACGCAGTATTTT.

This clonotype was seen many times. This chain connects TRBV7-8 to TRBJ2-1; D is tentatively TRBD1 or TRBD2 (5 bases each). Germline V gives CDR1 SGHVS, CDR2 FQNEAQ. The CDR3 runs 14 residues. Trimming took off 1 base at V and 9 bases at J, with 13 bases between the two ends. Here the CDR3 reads CASSLVPRAGEQFF. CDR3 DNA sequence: TGTGCCAGCAGCTTAGTACCCAGGGCGGGTGAGCAGTTCTTC.

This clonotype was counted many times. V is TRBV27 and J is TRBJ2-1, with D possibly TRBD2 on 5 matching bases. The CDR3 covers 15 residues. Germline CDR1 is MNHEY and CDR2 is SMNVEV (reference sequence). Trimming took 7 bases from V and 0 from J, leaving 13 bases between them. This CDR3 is CASIRTSTSYNEQFF. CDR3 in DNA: TGTGCCAGCATCCGAACTAGTACCTCCTACAATGAGCAGTTCTTC.

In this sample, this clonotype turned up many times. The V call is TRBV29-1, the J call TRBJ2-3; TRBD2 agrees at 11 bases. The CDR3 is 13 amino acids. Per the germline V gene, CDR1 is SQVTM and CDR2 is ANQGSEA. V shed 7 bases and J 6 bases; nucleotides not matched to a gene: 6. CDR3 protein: CSGSSGRWDTQYF. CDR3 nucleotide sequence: TGCAGCGGATCTAGCGGGAGGTGGGATACGCAGTATTTT.

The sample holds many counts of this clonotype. Here the CDR3 DNA reads TGTGCCAGCATCACCGGGGAGGGGCCCGGAGGTGATGGCTACACCTTC. Its protein product is CASITGEGPGGDGYTF. This chain connects TRBV12-3 or TRBV12-4 to TRBJ1-2; weak D call: TRBD1 (5 bases). V was pared by 7 bases and J by 6 bases, with 24 bases between. The CDR3 totals 16 residues.